This entry describes one TCR beta chain. What it binds is unknown. This entry comes from a study of T cell responses to AZD1222 COVID-19 vaccine. The CDR3 runs to 15 residues. V was trimmed by 1 base and J by 4 bases, leaving 12 bases between them. Germline CDR1 reads SGHDT; CDR2 reads YYEEEE. Profiled with immunoSEQ multiplex PCR; TCRdb holds only in-frame clones, not every one. The sample includes about 110,000 clones, approximately 86% seen only once; the top ten take about 13%. Study-wide points: Nearly half of the spike-specific TCRs reportedly recognize variant regions that carry no mutations. Researchers report vaccine-associated CD4 TCRs spanning spike, with dominance at 160-218 and 743-854. Donors were largely white British and mainly female; clonal diversity was possibly underestimated.

The J gene is TRBJ2-1, the V gene TRBV5-6, with D uncertain. The sequence was obtained from an adult in good health. The sequenced sample was peripheral blood, obtained on day 0 of MenACWY control vaccination. The chain's CDR3 is CASSLFSQEYNEQFF. The CDR3 coding sequence is TGTGCCAGCAGCTTGTTTTCCCAGGAATACAATGAGCAGTTCTTC.